Many counts were recorded for the clone carrying this T cell receptor (beta chain). The antigen is undetermined. Germline V gene sequence: CDR1 SGHTA, CDR2 FQGNSA. V lost 1 base, J lost 0 bases, and 12 bases lay in between. The CDR3 covers 16 residues. These data come from a study of T-cell memory formation after mild COVID-19. Notes on the study in general: Memory sampled before infection contained some responding clones, suggesting cross-reactive memory joined. CD4+ contracting clones lay mainly in CM and EM, CD8+ ones in EMRA. Later expanders leaned toward CD4+, whereas clones contracting from day 15 to 85 were balanced CD4/CD8.

TCR alpha and TCR beta cDNA libraries carrying sample barcodes and UMIs were produced by 5'RACE using constant-segment primers. TCRdb reprocessed the 5' RACE reads via MiXCR and lists one record per CDR3 protein. The sample has some 200,000 distinct CDR3 sequences, more than 8% seen once; the top ten hold 3% to 4%. The chain combines TRBV7-2 with TRBJ2-5; TRBD1 or TRBD2 may be the D gene (5 bases each). The specimen sequenced was PBMCs or a T cell subset sorted from them (not recorded which). The sequence was obtained from a man aged 18-30 years who had mild COVID-19 (a few samples of this study predate the infection). Cell type and time point are not known. CDR3: CASSLVGGQYQETQYF. CDR3 DNA: TGTGCCAGCAGCTTAGTTGGGGGTCAGTACCAAGAGACCCAGTACTTC. Using reference TRBV7-2 and TRBJ2-5 for the parts outside the CDR3, the full variable domain is GAGVSQSPSNKVTEKGKDVELRCDPISGHTALYWYRQSLGQGLEFLIYFQGNSAPDKSGLPSDRFSAERTGGSVSTLTIQRTQQEDSAVYLCASSLVGGQYQETQYFGPGTRLLVL.